The rows below give T cell receptor beta chains drawn from one sample of a study of blood T cells in healthy people across ages. TCRdb itself ran the 5' RACE reads through MiXCR, one entry per CDR3 protein. The sample lists about 290,000 distinct CDR3 sequences, around 27% seen once, with approximately 28% in the top ten. The sequenced material came from blood. These receptors came from a woman between 70 and 85 years old in good health. CDR3s include the opening cysteine and the closing phenylalanine or tryptophan. The D gene is left open where the match is weak. Not every row has a clone size; where given, it reads once, few, many or a size class.

TRBJ2-7	once	-	TRBV18	CASSSAGPSYEQYF	TGTGCCAGCTCATCCGCAGGGCCTTCCTACGAGCAGTACTTC
TRBJ2-1	-	-	TRBV20-1	CSAPLNYNEQFF	TGCAGTGCTCCTCTAAATTACAATGAGCAGTTCTTC
TRBJ2-1	-	TRBD2	TRBV20-1	CSAEGLADYNEQFF	TGCAGTGCTGAGGGACTAGCGGACTACAATGAGCAGTTCTTC
TRBJ2-1	-	TRBD2	TRBV7-3	CANSIGTSGNEQFF	TGTGCCAACAGCATCGGGACTAGCGGGAATGAGCAGTTCTTC
TRBJ2-6	-	-	TRBV20-1	CSARDQTVPGANVLTF	TGCAGTGCTAGAGACCAGACAGTACCTGGGGCCAACGTCCTGACTTTC
TRBJ2-4	-	TRBD1	TRBV12-3/TRBV12-4	CASSPGQGAYIQYF	TGTGCCAGCAGCCCCGGACAGGGGGCGTACATTCAGTACTTC
TRBJ2-3	few	TRBD2	TRBV20-1	CSAPGTSGRVDTQYF	TGCAGTGCCCCCGGGACTAGCGGGAGAGTAGATACGCAGTATTTT
TRBJ2-2	few	-	TRBV28	CASSNAAGHGELFF	TGTGCCAGCAGTAACGCAGCGGGTCACGGGGAGCTGTTTTTT
TRBJ2-5	-	-	TRBV20-1	CSARGGGGIETQYF	TGCAGTGCTAGAGGAGGAGGGGGAATCGAGACCCAGTACTTC
TRBJ2-1	-	-	TRBV28	CASSFLLGNDNEQFF	TGTGCCAGCAGTTTCTTGCTAGGGAACGACAATGAGCAGTTCTTC
TRBJ2-1	-	TRBD1	TRBV5-1	CASSLSGQGTYNEQFF	TGCGCCAGCAGCTTGTCAGGACAGGGGACCTACAATGAGCAGTTCTTC
TRBJ2-6	few	TRBD1	TRBV3-1	CASSQTGTGAGANVLTF	TGTGCCAGCAGCCAGACCGGGACAGGGGCTGGGGCCAACGTCCTGACTTTC
TRBJ1-1	-	-	TRBV16	CASSPGTNTEAFF	TGTGCCAGCAGCCCAGGCACGAACACTGAAGCTTTCTTT
TRBJ2-5	-	-	TRBV7-2	CASRKRPDRVQETQYF	TGTGCCAGCAGAAAGCGCCCGGACAGAGTCCAAGAGACCCAGTACTTC
TRBJ2-1	-	-	TRBV20-1	CSARSAGEQFF	TGCAGTGCTAGATCGGCGGGTGAGCAGTTCTTC
TRBJ2-1	-	TRBD2	TRBV7-2	CASSLPRPGGVPEQFF	TGTGCCAGCAGCCTCCCCCGACCGGGAGGGGTTCCTGAGCAGTTCTTC
TRBJ2-1	-	TRBD2	TRBV7-2	CASSSRTSGNEQFF	TGTGCCAGCAGCTCTCGGACTAGCGGCAATGAGCAGTTCTTC
TRBJ2-6	many	-	TRBV2	CASKAESSGANVLTF	TGTGCCAGCAAGGCGGAAAGCTCTGGGGCCAACGTCCTGACTTTC
TRBJ2-1	-	-	TRBV5-4	CASSPDIYNEQFF	TGTGCCAGCAGCCCGGACATCTACAATGAGCAGTTCTTC
TRBJ2-5	few	-	TRBV7-6	CASSFAESETQYF	TGTGCCAGCAGCTTTGCGGAGTCAGAGACCCAGTACTTC
TRBJ1-2	few	-	TRBV7-2	CASTWILNYGYTF	TGTGCCAGCACCTGGATCCTTAACTATGGCTACACCTTC
TRBJ2-1	few	-	TRBV21-1	CASSSLPGLAGVHEQFF	TGTGCCAGCAGTTCACTACCCGGACTAGCGGGAGTTCATGAGCAGTTCTTC
TRBJ2-5	-	-	TRBV5-4	CASSLAEVETQYF	TGTGCCAGCAGCTTGGCCGAGGTGGAGACCCAGTACTTC
TRBJ2-3	few	TRBD2	TRBV20-1	CSAEASGRNTQYF	TGCAGTGCCGAGGCTAGCGGGAGAAATACGCAGTATTTT
TRBJ1-5	few	-	TRBV20-1	CSARDTDGYLSNQPQHF	TGCAGTGCTAGAGACACAGACGGGTATCTTAGCAATCAGCCCCAGCATTTT
TRBJ1-6	-	-	TRBV20-1	CSAGSSYNSPLHF	TGTAGTGCCGGGAGCTCCTATAATTCACCCCTCCACTTT
TRBJ2-5	-	TRBD2	TRBV5-1	CASSLGGGPEETQYF	TGCGCCAGCAGCTTGGGCGGGGGGCCAGAGGAGACCCAGTACTTC
TRBJ1-4	many	-	TRBV4-1	CASSQDRRQPRRESEKLFF	TGCGCCAGCAGCCAAGATCGGCGGCAGCCGAGGCGTGAATCCGAAAAACTGTTTTTT
TRBJ2-1	-	TRBD2	TRBV7-2	CASSFLAERSEQFF	TGTGCCAGCAGCTTTCTAGCGGAGCGGAGTGAGCAGTTCTTC
TRBJ1-3	few	-	TRBV4-3	CASSPRLGSDTIYF	TGCGCCAGCAGCCCTAGACTGGGCTCAGACACCATATATTTT
TRBJ1-5	-	-	TRBV29-1	CSVVGNGNQPQHF	TGCAGCGTTGTAGGGAATGGGAATCAGCCCCAGCATTTT